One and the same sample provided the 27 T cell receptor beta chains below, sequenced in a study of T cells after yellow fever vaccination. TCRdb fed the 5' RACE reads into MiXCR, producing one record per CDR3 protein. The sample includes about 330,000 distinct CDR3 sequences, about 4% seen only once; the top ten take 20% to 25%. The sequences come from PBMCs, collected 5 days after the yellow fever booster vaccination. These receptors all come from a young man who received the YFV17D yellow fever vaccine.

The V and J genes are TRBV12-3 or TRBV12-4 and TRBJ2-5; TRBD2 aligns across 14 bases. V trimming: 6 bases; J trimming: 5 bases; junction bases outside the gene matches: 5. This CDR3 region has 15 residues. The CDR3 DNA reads TGTGCCAGCAGGGGACTAGCGGGGGATCTGGAGACCCAGTACTTC. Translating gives CASRGLAGDLETQYF.

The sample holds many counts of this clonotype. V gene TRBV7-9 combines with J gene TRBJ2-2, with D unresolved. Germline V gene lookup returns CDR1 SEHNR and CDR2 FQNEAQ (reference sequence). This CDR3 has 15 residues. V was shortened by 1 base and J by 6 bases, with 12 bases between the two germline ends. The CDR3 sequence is CASSLVHLTPGELFF. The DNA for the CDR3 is TGTGCCAGCAGCTTAGTGCATCTCACCCCCGGGGAGCTGTTTTTT.

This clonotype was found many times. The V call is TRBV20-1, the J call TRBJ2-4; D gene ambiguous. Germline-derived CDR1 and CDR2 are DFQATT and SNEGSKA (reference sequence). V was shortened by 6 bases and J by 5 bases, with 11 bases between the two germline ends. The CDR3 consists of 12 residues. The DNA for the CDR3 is TGCAGTGCCCCGAGCTGGGAAAACATTCAGTACTTC. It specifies CSAPSWENIQYF.

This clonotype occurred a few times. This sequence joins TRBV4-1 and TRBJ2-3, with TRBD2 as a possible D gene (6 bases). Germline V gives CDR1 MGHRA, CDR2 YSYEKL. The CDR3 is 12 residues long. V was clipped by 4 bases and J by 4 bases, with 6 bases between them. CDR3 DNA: TGCGCCAGCAGCCGACTAGCAGATACGCAGTATTTT. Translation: CASSRLADTQYF.

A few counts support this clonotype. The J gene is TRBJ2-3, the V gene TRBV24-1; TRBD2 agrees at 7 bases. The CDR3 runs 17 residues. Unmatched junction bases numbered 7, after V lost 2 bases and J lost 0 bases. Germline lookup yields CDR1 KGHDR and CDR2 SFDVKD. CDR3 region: CATSDSGDYSSTDTQYF. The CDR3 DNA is TGTGCCACCAGTGATTCCGGGGACTACTCTAGCACAGATACGCAGTATTTT.

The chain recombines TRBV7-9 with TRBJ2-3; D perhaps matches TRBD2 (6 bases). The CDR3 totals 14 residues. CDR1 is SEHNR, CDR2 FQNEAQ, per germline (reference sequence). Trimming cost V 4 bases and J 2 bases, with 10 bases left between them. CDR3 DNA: TGTGCCAGCAGCTCCCCGGGGGACACAGATACGCAGTATTTT. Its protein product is CASSSPGDTDTQYF.

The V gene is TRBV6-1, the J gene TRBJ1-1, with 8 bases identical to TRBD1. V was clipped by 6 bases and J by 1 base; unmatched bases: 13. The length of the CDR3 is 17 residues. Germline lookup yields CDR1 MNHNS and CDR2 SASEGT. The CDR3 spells CASSYRQGRIANTEAFF. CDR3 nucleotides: TGTGCCAGCAGCTACAGACAGGGGAGAATTGCGAACACTGAAGCTTTCTTT.

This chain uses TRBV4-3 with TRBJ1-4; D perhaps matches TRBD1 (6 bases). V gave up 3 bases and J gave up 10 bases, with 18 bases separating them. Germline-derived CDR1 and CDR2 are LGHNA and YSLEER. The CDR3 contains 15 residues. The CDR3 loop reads CASSQASGTNGKLFF. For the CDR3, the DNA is TGCGCCAGCAGCCAGGCCTCCGGGACAAACGGAAAACTGTTTTTT.

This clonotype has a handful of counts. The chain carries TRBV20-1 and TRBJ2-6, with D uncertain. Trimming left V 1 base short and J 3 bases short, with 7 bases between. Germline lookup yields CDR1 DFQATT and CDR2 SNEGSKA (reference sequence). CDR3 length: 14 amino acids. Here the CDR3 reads CSARGGVGANVLTF. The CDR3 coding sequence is TGCAGTGCTAGAGGTGGGGTTGGGGCCAACGTCCTGACTTTC.

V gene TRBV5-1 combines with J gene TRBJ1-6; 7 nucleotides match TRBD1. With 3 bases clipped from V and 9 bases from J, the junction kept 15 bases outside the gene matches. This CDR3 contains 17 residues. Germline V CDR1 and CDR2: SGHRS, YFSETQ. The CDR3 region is CASSSYRGGDSSSPLHF. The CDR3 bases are TGCGCCAGCAGCTCCTACAGGGGAGGGGATAGTAGTTCACCCCTCCACTTT.

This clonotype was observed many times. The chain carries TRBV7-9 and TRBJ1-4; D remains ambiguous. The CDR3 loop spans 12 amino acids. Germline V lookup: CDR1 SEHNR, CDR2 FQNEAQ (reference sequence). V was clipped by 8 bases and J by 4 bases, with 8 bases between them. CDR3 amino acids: CASEELNEKLFF. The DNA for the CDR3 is TGTGCCAGCGAAGAGCTTAATGAAAAACTGTTTTTT.

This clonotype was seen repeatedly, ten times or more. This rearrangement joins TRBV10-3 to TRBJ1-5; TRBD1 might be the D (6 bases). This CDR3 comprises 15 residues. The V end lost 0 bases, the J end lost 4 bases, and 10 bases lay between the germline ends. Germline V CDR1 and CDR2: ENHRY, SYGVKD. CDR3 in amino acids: CAISESYRENQPQHF. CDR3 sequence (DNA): TGTGCCATCAGTGAGTCTTACAGGGAGAATCAGCCCCAGCATTTT.

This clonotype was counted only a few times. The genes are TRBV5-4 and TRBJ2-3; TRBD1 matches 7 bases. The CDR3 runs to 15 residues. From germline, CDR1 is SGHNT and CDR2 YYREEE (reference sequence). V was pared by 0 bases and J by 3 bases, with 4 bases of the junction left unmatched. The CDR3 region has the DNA TGTGCCAGCAGCTTGGGAGGGGGCCAAACAGATACGCAGTATTTT. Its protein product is CASSLGGGQTDTQYF.

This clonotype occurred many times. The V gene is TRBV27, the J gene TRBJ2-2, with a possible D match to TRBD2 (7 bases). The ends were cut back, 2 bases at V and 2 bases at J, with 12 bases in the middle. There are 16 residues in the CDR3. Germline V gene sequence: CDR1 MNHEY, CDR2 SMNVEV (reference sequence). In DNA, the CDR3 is TGTGCCAGCAGTTTAGTCGGGGGGCCAAACACCGGGGAGCTGTTTTTT. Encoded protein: CASSLVGGPNTGELFF.

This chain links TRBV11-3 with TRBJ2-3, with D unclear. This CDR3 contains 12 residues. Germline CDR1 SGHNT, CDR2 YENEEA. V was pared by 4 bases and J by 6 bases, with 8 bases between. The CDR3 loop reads CASSSSSDTQYF. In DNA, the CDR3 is TGTGCCAGCAGCTCGTCCTCGGATACGCAGTATTTT.

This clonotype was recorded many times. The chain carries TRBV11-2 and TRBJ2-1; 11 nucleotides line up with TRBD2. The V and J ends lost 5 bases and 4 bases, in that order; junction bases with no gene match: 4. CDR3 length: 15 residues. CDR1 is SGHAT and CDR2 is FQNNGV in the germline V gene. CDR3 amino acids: CASSPGLADYNEQFF. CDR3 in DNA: TGTGCCAGCAGCCCGGGACTAGCGGATTACAATGAGCAGTTCTTC. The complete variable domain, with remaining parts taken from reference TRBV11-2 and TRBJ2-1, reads EAGVAQSPRYKIIEKRQSVAFWCNPISGHATLYWYQQILGQGPKLLIQFQNNGVVDDSQLPKDRFSAERLKGVDSTLKIQPAKLEDSAVYLCASSPGLADYNEQFFGPGTRLTVL.

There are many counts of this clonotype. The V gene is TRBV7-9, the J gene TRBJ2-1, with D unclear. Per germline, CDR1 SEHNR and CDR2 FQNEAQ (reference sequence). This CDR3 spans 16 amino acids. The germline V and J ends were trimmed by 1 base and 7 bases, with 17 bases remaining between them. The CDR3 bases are TGTGCCAGCAGCTTAGAATTGGGTGACTCGGAGAATGAGCAGTTCTTC. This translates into CASSLELGDSENEQFF.

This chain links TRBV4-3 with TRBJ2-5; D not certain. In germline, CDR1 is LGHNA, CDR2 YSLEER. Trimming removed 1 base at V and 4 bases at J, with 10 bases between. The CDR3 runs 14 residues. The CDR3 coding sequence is TGCGCCAGCAGCCAAGCTTACAGAACAGAGACCCAGTACTTC. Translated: CASSQAYRTETQYF.

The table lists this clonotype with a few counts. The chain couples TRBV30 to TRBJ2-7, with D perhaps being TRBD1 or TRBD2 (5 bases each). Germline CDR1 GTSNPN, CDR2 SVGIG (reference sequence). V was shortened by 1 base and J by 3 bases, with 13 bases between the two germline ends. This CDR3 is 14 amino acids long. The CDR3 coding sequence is TGTGCCTGGAGTGCCGGGACCGCTTTCTACGAGCAGTACTTC. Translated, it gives CAWSAGTAFYEQYF.

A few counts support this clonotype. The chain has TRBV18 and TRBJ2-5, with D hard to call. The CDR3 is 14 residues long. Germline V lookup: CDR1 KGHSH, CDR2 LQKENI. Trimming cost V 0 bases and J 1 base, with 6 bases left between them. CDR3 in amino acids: CASSPPNSQETQYF. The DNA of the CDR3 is TGTGCCAGCTCACCACCGAACAGCCAAGAGACCCAGTACTTC.

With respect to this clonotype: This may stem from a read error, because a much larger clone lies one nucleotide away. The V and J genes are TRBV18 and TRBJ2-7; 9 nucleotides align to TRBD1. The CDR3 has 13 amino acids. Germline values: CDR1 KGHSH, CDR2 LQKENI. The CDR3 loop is CACSQGAQREQYF. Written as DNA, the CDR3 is TGTGCCTGCTCACAGGGGGCGCAGAGGGAGCAGTACTTC.

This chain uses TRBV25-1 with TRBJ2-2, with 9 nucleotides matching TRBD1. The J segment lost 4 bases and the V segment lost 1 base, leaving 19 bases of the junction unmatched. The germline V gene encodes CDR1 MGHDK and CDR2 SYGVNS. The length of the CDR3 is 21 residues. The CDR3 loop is CASSELHTGQGYPIGTGELFF. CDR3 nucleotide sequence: TGTGCCAGCAGTGAATTACACACGGGACAGGGCTACCCCATCGGCACCGGGGAGCTGTTTTTT.

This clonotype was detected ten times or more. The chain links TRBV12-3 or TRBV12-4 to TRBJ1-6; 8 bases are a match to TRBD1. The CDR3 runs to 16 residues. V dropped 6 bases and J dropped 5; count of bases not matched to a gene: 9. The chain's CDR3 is CASRHRNRGDNSPLHF. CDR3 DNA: TGTGCCAGCAGACATAGAAACAGGGGGGATAATTCACCCCTCCACTTT.

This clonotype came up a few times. CDR3 sequence (DNA): TGTGCCAGCAGTGGACAGGGTCGTCAGCCCCAGCATTTT. The encoded protein is CASSGQGRQPQHF. The gene calls are TRBV27 and TRBJ1-5, with 8 bases lining up with TRBD1. Germline CDR1 MNHEY, CDR2 SMNVEV (reference sequence). Unmatched junction bases numbered 3, after V lost 5 bases and J lost 6 bases. This CDR3 is 13 amino acids long.

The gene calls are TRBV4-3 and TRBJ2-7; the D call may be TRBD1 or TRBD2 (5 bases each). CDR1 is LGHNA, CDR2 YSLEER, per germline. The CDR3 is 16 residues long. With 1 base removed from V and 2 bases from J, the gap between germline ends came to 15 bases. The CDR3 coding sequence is TGCGCCAGCAGCCAAGCGGTATGGCAGGGACCCTACGAGCAGTACTTC. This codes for CASSQAVWQGPYEQYF.

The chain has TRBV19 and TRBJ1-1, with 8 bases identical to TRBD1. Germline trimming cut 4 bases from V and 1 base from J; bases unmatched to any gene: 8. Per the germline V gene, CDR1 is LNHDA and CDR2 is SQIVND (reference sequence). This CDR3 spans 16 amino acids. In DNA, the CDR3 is TGTGCCAGTAGTACGCGAGCCAGGGGGCCGAACACTGAAGCTTTCTTT. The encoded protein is CASSTRARGPNTEAFF. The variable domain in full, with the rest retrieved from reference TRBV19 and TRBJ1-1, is DGGITQSPKYLFRKEGQNVTLSCEQNLNHDAMYWYRQDPGQGLRLIYYSQIVNDFQKGDIAEGYSVSREKKESFPLTVTSAQKNPTAFYLCASSTRARGPNTEAFFGQGTRLTVV.

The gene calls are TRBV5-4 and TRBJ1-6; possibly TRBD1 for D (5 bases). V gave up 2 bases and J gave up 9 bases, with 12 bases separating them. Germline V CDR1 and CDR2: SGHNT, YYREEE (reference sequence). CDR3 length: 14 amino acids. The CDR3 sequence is CASSFNRGTSPLHF. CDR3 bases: TGTGCCAGCAGCTTTAACCGAGGGACTTCACCCCTCCACTTT.